This T cell receptor beta chain comes out of a study of tumor and adjacent non-tumor tissue in lung cancer. This clonotype was observed a handful of times. Possible read error: a much larger clone is one base away. Germline CDR1 is MNHNS and CDR2 is SASEGT. V lost 5 bases and J 7 bases, leaving 15 bases between the germline ends. This CDR3 is 14 amino acids long. TCRbeta libraries were built with three rounds of nested PCR, modified from ARM-PCR. MiXCR, run by TCRdb on the multiplex PCR reads, gives a single entry per CDR3 protein. The table lists approximately 120,000 distinct CDR3 sequences, approximately 71% of them singletons, with roughly 35% in the top ten. This sample's RNA came from whole unsorted tissue.

The source is a woman aged 55-75 years with non-small cell lung cancer. The sequencing input was lung tumor tissue. J is TRBJ1-5 and V is TRBV6-1, with D unclear. The CDR3 DNA follows: TGTGCCAGCAGTCAAAGTTGGATAAACCAGCCCCAGCATTTT. This gives the protein CASSQSWINQPQHF.